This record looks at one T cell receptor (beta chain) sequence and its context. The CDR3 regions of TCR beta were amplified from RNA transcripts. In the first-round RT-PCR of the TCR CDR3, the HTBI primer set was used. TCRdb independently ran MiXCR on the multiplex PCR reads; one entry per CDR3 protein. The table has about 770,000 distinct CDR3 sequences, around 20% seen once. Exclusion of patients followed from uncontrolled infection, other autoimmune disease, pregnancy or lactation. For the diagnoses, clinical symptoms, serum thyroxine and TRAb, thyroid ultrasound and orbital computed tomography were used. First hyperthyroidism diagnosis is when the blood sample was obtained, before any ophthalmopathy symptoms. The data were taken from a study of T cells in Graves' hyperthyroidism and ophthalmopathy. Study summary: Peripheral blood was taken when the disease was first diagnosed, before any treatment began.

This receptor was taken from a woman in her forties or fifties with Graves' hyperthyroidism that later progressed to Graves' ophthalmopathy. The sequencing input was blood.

The CDR3 sequence: CSVQGGAEAFF. The CDR3 nucleotides read TGCAGCGTACAGGGAGGGGCTGAAGCTTTCTTT. The chain is built from TRBV29-1 and TRBJ1-1; a possible D gene is TRBD1 (6 bases). The CDR3 spans 11 residues. Trimming shortened V by 6 bases and J by 6 bases, and 11 bases separated the two germline ends. From germline, CDR1 is SQVTM and CDR2 ANQGSEA.